The subject of this entry is one T cell receptor beta chain. What it binds is unknown. Each sample had two DNA replicates, about 0.52 ug blood or about 1.5 ug tissue. Produced via immunoSEQ multiplex PCR; TCRdb's table is partial and in-frame only. The table has nearly 70,000 clones, roughly 80% seen once. The CDR3 totals 14 residues. With 0 bases clipped from V and 4 bases from J, the junction kept 0 bases outside the gene matches. Germline V CDR1 and CDR2: MNHNS, SASEGT. These data come from a study of early stage breast cancer tumors. Study overall: The ER+/PR+/HER2- tumors included about 8 ductal and four lobular carcinomas.

General study findings and limits: Tumors had roughly 2.4-fold higher T cell density and higher clonality than adjacent normal breast tissue.

V usage is TRBV6-1 and J usage is TRBJ2-1, with 7 bases identical to TRBD2. This clonotype was sampled from a person in their 40s with breast cancer. The sequenced material came from blood. The CDR3 DNA reads as TGTGCCAGCAGTGAAGCGGGAGGGTACAATGAGCAGTTCTTC. It specifies CASSEAGGYNEQFF.